These 5 T cell receptor beta chains share one sample of origin, sequenced in a study of CD8+ T cells in alopecia areata. Treatment given: oral pan-JAK inhibitor, 5-10 mg twice daily. Sequencing used cDNA as its template, made by extracting RNA and reverse transcribing it. Profiling relied on immunoSEQ multiplex PCR, and the TCRdb table lists in-frame clones only, not all of them. The sample contains a few hundred thousand clones, approximately 67% of which appear only once. This specimen consisted of CD4+ T cells sorted from blood, obtained at approximately week 45, from a patient treated with tofacitinib. Receptors originate from a human donor with alopecia areata.

The rearrangement joins TRBV5-6 to TRBJ2-7; 9 nucleotides line up with TRBD1. Germline trimming cut 4 bases from V and 2 bases from J; bases unmatched to any gene: 4. The CDR3 is 14 amino acids. Germline V CDR1 and CDR2: SGHDT, YYEEEE. CDR3 DNA: TGTGCCAGCAGCCAGGACAGGGGCGCCTACGAGCAGTACTTC. Amino acid sequence: CASSQDRGAYEQYF.

J is TRBJ2-3 and V is TRBV27; the D call may be TRBD1 or TRBD2 (5 bases each). Germline values: CDR1 MNHEY, CDR2 SMNVEV (reference sequence). The CDR3 sequence is 13 residues long. Trimming stripped 3 bases from V and 5 bases from J, with 9 bases between. The CDR3 loop reads CASSLGELDTQYF. The CDR3 nucleotides are TGTGCCAGCAGTTTGGGGGAGTTAGATACGCAGTATTTT.

The rearrangement uses TRBV6-5 and TRBJ2-3; D uncertain. V lost 2 bases to trimming and J lost 3 bases, with 12 bases between them. Looked up from germline, CDR1 is MNHEY and CDR2 is SVGAGI. The CDR3 covers 15 residues. Written as DNA, the CDR3 is TGTGCCAGCAGTTACGAGGATCCAGCGACAGATACGCAGTATTTT. Protein: CASSYEDPATDTQYF.

The chain employs TRBV7-2 and TRBJ1-2; D not certain. CDR1 and CDR2 from the germline V gene are SGHTA and FQGNSA. Trimming removed 1 base at V and 8 bases at J, with 17 bases between. The CDR3 totals 15 residues. CDR3 protein: CASSLEGLSGKGYTF. DNA for the CDR3: TGTGCCAGCAGCTTAGAAGGGCTATCGGGGAAGGGCTACACCTTC. Together with reference TRBV7-2 and TRBJ1-2, the CDR3 gives the full variable domain: GAGVSQSPSNKVTEKGKDVELRCDPISGHTALYWYRQSLGQGLEFLIYFQGNSAPDKSGLPSDRFSAERTGGSVSTLTIQRTQQEDSAVYLCASSLEGLSGKGYTFGSGTRLTVV.

The rearrangement joins TRBV29-1 to TRBJ2-1; D possibly corresponds to TRBD2 (6 bases). Germline V lookup: CDR1 SQVTM, CDR2 ANQGSEA. CDR3 length: 12 residues. V was trimmed by 7 bases and J by 5 bases, leaving 12 bases between them. This CDR3 reads CSAMRGNNEQFF. CDR3 DNA sequence: TGCAGCGCCATGCGGGGTAACAATGAGCAGTTCTTC.